The 22 T cell receptor beta chains given below trace back to one sample, sequenced in a study of T cell repertoires in cytomegalovirus infection. One entry per CDR3 protein results from TCRdb running MiXCR on the reads. The sample lists approximately 750,000 distinct CDR3 sequences, approximately 40% occurring once. What was sequenced was PBMCs. These receptors were taken from a human donor in good health (CMV status not recorded). Some clones in this sample may be carry-over from other donors' samples.

This clonotype has more than one count but fewer than ten. This rearrangement joins TRBV7-2 to TRBJ1-2; D ambiguous. Trimming took 1 base from V and 4 from J, leaving 10 bases between them. In germline, CDR1 is SGHTA, CDR2 FQGNSA. CDR3 size: 14 residues. The CDR3 DNA is TGTGCCAGCAGCTTAGATCCAGGATCCTATGGCTACACCTTC. Amino acids: CASSLDPGSYGYTF.

This clonotype occurred a few times. V and J are TRBV6-1 and TRBJ2-7; D not certain. Trimming took 4 bases from V and 2 from J, leaving 12 bases between them. The CDR3 spans 14 residues. Germline V gene sequence: CDR1 MNHNS, CDR2 SASEGT. The CDR3 reads CASSVGITPYEQYF. The CDR3, as DNA: TGTGCCAGCAGTGTGGGGATAACCCCCTACGAGCAGTACTTC.

The chain employs TRBV12-3 or TRBV12-4 and TRBJ2-7; 12 bases fit TRBD1. J lost 4 bases, V lost 2 bases, and 3 bases had no gene match. CDR3 length: 15 amino acids. The CDR3 spells CASSLRDRGRYEQYF. The CDR3 DNA sequence: TGTGCCAGCAGTTTAAGGGACAGGGGGCGTTACGAGCAGTACTTC.

This clonotype appeared once. The chain links TRBV11-2 to TRBJ1-1; no reliable D call. V was trimmed by 4 bases and J by 6 bases, leaving 9 bases between them. Germline lookup yields CDR1 SGHAT and CDR2 FQNNGV. The CDR3 extends over 12 amino acids. This CDR3 reads CASSYSFSEAFF. The DNA for the CDR3 is TGTGCCAGCAGCTACAGTTTCTCTGAAGCTTTCTTT.

The V and J genes are TRBV14 and TRBJ2-1; D remains unclear. Germline CDR1 reads SGHDN; CDR2 reads FVKESK. The CDR3 is made up of 14 amino acids. Trimming pared 4 bases from V and 7 bases from J, leaving 14 bases between. As DNA, the CDR3 is TGTGCCAGCAGCCTATTAGTAATGGGGAATGAGCAGTTCTTC. Protein product: CASSLLVMGNEQFF.

Remarks on this clonotype: A much bigger clone sits one base away, suggesting this may be a read error. The chain uses TRBV7-8 and TRBJ1-6, with a weak D call TRBD1 (6 bases). V was trimmed by 5 bases and J by 5 bases, leaving 19 bases between them. Germline V CDR1 and CDR2: SGHVS, FQNEAQ. The length of the CDR3 is 17 residues. The DNA for the CDR3 is TGTGCCAGCAGCCCATCCGGGGGACACCGCCATAATTCACCCCTCCACTTT. Translation gives CASSPSGGHRHNSPLHF.

The V gene is TRBV6-6, the J gene TRBJ2-3; D possibly corresponds to TRBD2 (6 bases). Trimming took 1 base from V and 5 from J, leaving 13 bases between them. In germline, CDR1 is MNHNY, CDR2 SVGAGI (reference sequence). The CDR3 is 15 amino acids. The chain's CDR3 is CASSYFGGSLDTQYF. CDR3 sequence (DNA): TGTGCCAGCAGTTACTTTGGAGGGAGCTTAGATACGCAGTATTTT.

In its sample, this clonotype was seen a few times. The chain uses TRBV2 and TRBJ1-2; possibly TRBD1 for D (5 bases). The V and J ends lost 1 base and 7 bases respectively, with 16 bases between them. The germline V gene has CDR1 SNHLY and CDR2 FYNNEI. The CDR3 runs to 15 residues. The CDR3 DNA sequence: TGTGCCAGCAGTGAAGATGTTGGGGGAGTCGGTGGCTACACCTTC. Translated: CASSEDVGGVGGYTF.

As concerns this clonotype: This CDR3 fails to terminate in the conserved phenylalanine or tryptophan, so it likely reflects a read error. The chain joins TRBV20-1 to TRBJ1-2; TRBD1 is a possible D gene (5 bases). Germline CDR1 and CDR2: DFQATT and SNEGSKA (reference sequence). Trimming left V 5 bases short and J 3 bases short, with 13 bases between. The CDR3 covers 13 residues. The DNA of the CDR3 is TGCAGTGCTCTTAAGACAGACTACTATGGCTACACCTTA. It yields the protein CSALKTDYYGYTL.

This clonotype was observed a few times. The chain couples TRBV7-9 to TRBJ1-1; TRBD1 is a possible D gene (6 bases). This CDR3 is 18 amino acids long. Germline V gives CDR1 SEHNR, CDR2 FQNEAQ (reference sequence). V gave up 2 bases and J gave up 4 bases, with 23 bases separating them. CDR3: CASSLYREFAFLGTEAFF. In nucleotides, the CDR3 is TGTGCCAGCAGCTTATACAGGGAATTTGCGTTTCTGGGCACTGAAGCTTTCTTT.

J is TRBJ1-2 and V is TRBV6-5; D might be TRBD1 (5 bases). CDR3 size: 16 residues. V lost 7 bases and J lost 1, with 19 bases in between. Germline values: CDR1 MNHEY, CDR2 SVGAGI. CDR3 sequence: CASKAAAWGDNYGYTF. CDR3 sequence (DNA): TGTGCCAGCAAGGCGGCAGCCTGGGGGGATAACTATGGCTACACCTTC.

J is TRBJ2-1 and V is TRBV11-3, with D unclear. The CDR3 totals 16 residues. Germline CDR1 SGHNT, CDR2 YENEEA. Trimming took 0 bases from V and 0 from J, leaving 9 bases between them. CDR3 loop: CASSLDISSSYNEQFF. In nucleotides, the CDR3 is TGTGCCAGCAGCTTAGATATTTCGAGCTCCTACAATGAGCAGTTCTTC.

Only a few counts were recorded for this clonotype. The chain combines TRBV25-1 with TRBJ2-2; D is possibly TRBD2 (5 bases). Per germline, CDR1 MGHDK and CDR2 SYGVNS. CDR3 length equals 13 residues. The germline V and J ends were trimmed by 4 bases and 7 bases, with 10 bases remaining between them. Here the CDR3 reads CASSGVGIGELFF. The CDR3 DNA follows: TGTGCCAGCAGTGGTGTCGGGATCGGGGAGCTGTTTTTT.

Points on this clonotype: One base away lies a much larger clone, so this may be a sequencing read error. The chain carries TRBV12-3 or TRBV12-4 and TRBJ1-1; 7 bases line up with TRBD1. CDR3 size: 15 residues. Trimming cost V 5 bases and J 4 bases; bases outside gene matches: 10. CDR3: CASSRQGTLSTEAFF. CDR3 DNA: TGTGCCAGCAGTAGACAGGGTACGTTGAGCACTGAAGCTTTCTTT.

This clonotype has ten or more counts. The V and J genes are TRBV6-6 and TRBJ1-5; 8 bases fit TRBD1. Germline V gives CDR1 MNHNY, CDR2 SVGAGI (reference sequence). Trimming removed 4 bases from V and 4 bases from J; junction bases left unmatched: 3. This CDR3 has 14 residues. This CDR3 reads CASSLWTGNQPQHF. The CDR3 DNA reads as TGTGCCAGCAGTTTATGGACAGGGAATCAGCCCCAGCATTTT.

The CDR3: CSARDAGEVAGELFF. Written as DNA, the CDR3 is TGCAGTGCTAGAGATGCAGGGGAAGTGGCCGGGGAGCTGTTTTTT. The V call is TRBV20-1, the J call TRBJ2-2; tentatively, D is TRBD1 (6 bases). The CDR3 length is 15 residues. Germline CDR1 reads DFQATT; CDR2 reads SNEGSKA (reference sequence). V dropped 0 bases and J dropped 6 bases, with 14 bases sitting between them.

The chain has TRBV11-1 and TRBJ2-1; D might be TRBD1 (6 bases). The V and J ends lost 5 bases and 3 bases respectively, with 23 bases between them. Germline CDR1 SGHAT, CDR2 FQDESV (reference sequence). This CDR3 has 18 amino acids. CDR3 residues: CASSLGQSPYGHYNEQFF. CDR3 in DNA: TGTGCCAGCAGCCTAGGACAGAGCCCCTATGGTCACTACAATGAGCAGTTCTTC.

This clonotype was seen many times. The V gene is TRBV7-6, the J gene TRBJ1-1, with 8 bases that match TRBD1. J was trimmed by 11 bases and V by 4 bases; bases with no gene match: 15. This CDR3 comprises 15 residues. Germline-derived CDR1 and CDR2 are SGHVS and FNYEAQ. CDR3 loop: CASSSAIYDRGGAFF. The CDR3, as DNA: TGTGCCAGCAGCTCAGCCATATACGACAGGGGAGGGGCTTTCTTT.

This chain joins TRBV27 and TRBJ1-2; a possible D gene is TRBD1 (5 bases). The germline V gene encodes CDR1 MNHEY and CDR2 SMNVEV (reference sequence). Trimming pared 2 bases from V and 2 bases from J, leaving 15 bases between. This CDR3 is built from 16 residues. DNA for the CDR3: TGTGCCAGCAGTTTACGTTGGATGACAGAGAACTATGGCTACACCTTC. Residues: CASSLRWMTENYGYTF.

This clonotype was observed a handful of times. The chain links TRBV28 to TRBJ2-7; TRBD2 might be the D (6 bases). CDR3 length equals 15 residues. With 7 bases removed from V and 4 bases from J, the gap between germline ends came to 20 bases. The germline V gene encodes CDR1 MDHEN and CDR2 SYDVKM. The CDR3 sequence is CASTPRLDGTYEQYF. The CDR3 DNA sequence: TGTGCCAGCACCCCTCGACTAGACGGCACTTACGAGCAGTACTTC.

V and J are TRBV28 and TRBJ1-5; the D gene is possibly TRBD1 (6 bases). This CDR3 has 17 amino acids. Per germline, CDR1 MDHEN and CDR2 SYDVKM. Trimming removed 1 base at V and 4 bases at J, with 17 bases between. CDR3 DNA sequence: TGTGCCAGCAGTTTATACGGCGGGGGCAAAAGAAATCAGCCCCAGCATTTT. Amino acid sequence: CASSLYGGGKRNQPQHF. Complete variable domain (other parts from reference TRBV28 and TRBJ1-5): DVKVTQSSRYLVKRTGEKVFLECVQDMDHENMFWYRQDPGLGLRLIYFSYDVKMKEKGDIPEGYSVSREKKERFSLILESASTNQTSMYLCASSLYGGGKRNQPQHFGDGTRLSIL.

This clonotype was detected many times. The chain links TRBV7-2 to TRBJ1-5; D is ambiguous. Deletions cut 3 bases from V and 4 bases from J, with 4 bases between. CDR3 length equals 12 residues. The V gene's germline CDR1 is SGHTA and CDR2 FQGNSA. This CDR3 reads CASSFWNQPQHF. The CDR3 coding sequence is TGTGCCAGCAGCTTTTGGAATCAGCCCCAGCATTTT.